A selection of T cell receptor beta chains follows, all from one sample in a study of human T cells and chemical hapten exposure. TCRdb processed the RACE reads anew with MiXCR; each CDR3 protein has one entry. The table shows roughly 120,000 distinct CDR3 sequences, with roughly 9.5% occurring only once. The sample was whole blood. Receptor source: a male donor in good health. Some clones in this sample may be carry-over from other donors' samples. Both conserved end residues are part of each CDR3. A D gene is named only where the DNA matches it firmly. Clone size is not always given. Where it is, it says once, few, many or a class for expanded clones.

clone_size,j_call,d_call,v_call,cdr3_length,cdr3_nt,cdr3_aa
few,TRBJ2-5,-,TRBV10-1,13,TGCGCCAGCAGTATTCGGTACCAAGAGACCCAGTACTTC,CASSIRYQETQYF
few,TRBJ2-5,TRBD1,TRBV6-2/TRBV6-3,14,TGTGCCAGCAGTTTCCGTGGACAGGGGACGACCCAGTACTTC,CASSFRGQGTTQYF
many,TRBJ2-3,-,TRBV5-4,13,TGTGCCAGCAGCTTGGGACTAGCAGATACGCAGTATTTT,CASSLGLADTQYF
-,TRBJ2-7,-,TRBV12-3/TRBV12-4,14,TGTGCCAGCAGTTCATTATTCAGACCCTACGAGCAGTACTTC,CASSSLFRPYEQYF
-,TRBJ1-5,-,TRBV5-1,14,TGCGCCAGCAGCTTAGCAGGGGCGGGTCAGTCCCAGCATTTT,CASSLAGAGQSQHF
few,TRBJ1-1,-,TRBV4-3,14,TGCGCCAGCAGCCTCCGAGGGGCGGTAACTGAAGCTTTCTTT,CASSLRGAVTEAFF
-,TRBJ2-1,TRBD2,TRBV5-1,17,TGCGCCAGCAGCTTTGGACTAGCGGGGGAACGGCACGATGAGCAGTTCTTC,CASSFGLAGERHDEQFF
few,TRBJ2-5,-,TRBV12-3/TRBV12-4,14,TGTGCCAGCACCCCGGGTCCAAACTCGGAGACCCAGTACTTC,CASTPGPNSETQYF
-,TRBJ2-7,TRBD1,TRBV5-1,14,TGCGCCAGCAGCCCCGGGACAGACCTCTACGAGCAGTACTTC,CASSPGTDLYEQYF
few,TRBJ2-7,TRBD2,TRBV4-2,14,TGTGCCAGCAGCCAGAAAGGACGGGGGGTCGAGCAGTACTTC,CASSQKGRGVEQYF
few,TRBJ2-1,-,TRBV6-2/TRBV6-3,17,TGTGCCAGCAGAGACCCCCACACAGGGACCGGGAGGAATGAGCAGTTCTTC,CASRDPHTGTGRNEQFF
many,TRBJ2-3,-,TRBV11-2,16,TGTGCCAGCAGCTTAGAAGTGGCAGGGGGCACAGATACGCAGTATTTT,CASSLEVAGGTDTQYF
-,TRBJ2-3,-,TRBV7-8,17,TGTGCCAGCAGTACCCCGGAGGGGGGCCCTAGCACAGATACGCAGTATTTT,CASSTPEGGPSTDTQYF
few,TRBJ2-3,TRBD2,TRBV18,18,TGTGCCAGCTCAGGTGGGACTAGCGGGTTCTCTAGCACAGATACGCAGTATTTT,CASSGGTSGFSSTDTQYF
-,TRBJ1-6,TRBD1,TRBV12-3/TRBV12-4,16,TGTGCCAGCAGTCCAGGGGACAGGGGCTATAATTCACCCCTCCACTTT,CASSPGDRGYNSPLHF
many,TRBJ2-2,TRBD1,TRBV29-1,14,TGCAGCTTCGGGACAGGGGAGAACACCGGGGAGCTGTTTTTT,CSFGTGENTGELFF
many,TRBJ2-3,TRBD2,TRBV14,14,TGTGCCAGCAGCCCCGGGACTAGAGATGTGACGCAGTATTTT,CASSPGTRDVTQYF
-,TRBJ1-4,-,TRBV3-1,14,TGTGCCAGCAGCCAAGAGGGCGCAACTGAAAAACTGTTTTTT,CASSQEGATEKLFF
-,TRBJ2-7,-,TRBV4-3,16,TGCGCCAGCAGCCAAGAAGGAGGGGAAGGAACCTACGAGCAGTACTTC,CASSQEGGEGTYEQYF
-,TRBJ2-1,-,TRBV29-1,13,TGCAGCGTTGATGGGTGGCAGGGAGGCGAGCAGTTCTTC,CSVDGWQGGEQFF
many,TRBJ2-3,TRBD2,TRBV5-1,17,TGCGCCAGCAGCCTTTCACTAGCGGGGAGTAGCACAGATACGCAGTATTTT,CASSLSLAGSSTDTQYF
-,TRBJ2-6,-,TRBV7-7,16,TGTGCCAGCAGCGCCCGACAGAGCTCTGGGGCCAACGTCCTGACTTTC,CASSARQSSGANVLTF
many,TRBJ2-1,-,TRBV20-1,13,TGCAGTATCTCGAGGGGGGCGCGCAATGAGCAGTTCTTC,CSISRGARNEQFF
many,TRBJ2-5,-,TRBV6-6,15,TGTGCCAGCAGCAGCACAATACAAGTACAAGAGACCCAGTACTTC,CASSSTIQVQETQYF
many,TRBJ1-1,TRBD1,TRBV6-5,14,TGTGCCAGCAGTTGGGGACAGGGGGTGACTGAAGCTTTCTTT,CASSWGQGVTEAFF
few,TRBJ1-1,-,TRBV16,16,TGTGCCAGCAGCCAATTTGCAGGAGGCCAGAACACTGAAGCTTTCTTT,CASSQFAGGQNTEAFF
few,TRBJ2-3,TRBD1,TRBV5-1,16,TGCGCCAGCAGCTTGGTTCCGACAGGGGGCCCAGATACGCAGTATTTT,CASSLVPTGGPDTQYF
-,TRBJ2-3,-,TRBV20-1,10,TGCAGTGCATTGACAGATACGCAGTATTTT,CSALTDTQYF
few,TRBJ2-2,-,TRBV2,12,TGTGCCAGCTTCCTAGAGGCCGGGGAGCTGTTTTTT,CASFLEAGELFF
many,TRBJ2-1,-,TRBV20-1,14,TGCAGTGCTAGAGTCGGAGGGTCCTACAATGAGCAGTTCTTC,CSARVGGSYNEQFF
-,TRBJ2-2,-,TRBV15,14,TGTGCCACCAGCGAGGTCCAGGGAACCGGGGAGCTGTTTTTT,CATSEVQGTGELFF
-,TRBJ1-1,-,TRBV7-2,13,TGTGCCAGTGGGAAGACTGTGAACACTGAAGCTTTCTTT,CASGKTVNTEAFF
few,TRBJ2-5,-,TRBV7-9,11,TGTGCCAGCAGCACAGTATGGACCCAGTACTTC,CASSTVWTQYF
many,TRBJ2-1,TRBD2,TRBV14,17,TGTGCCAGCAGCCAAGAAAGATGGAGCGGGGGCTACAATGAGCAGTTCTTC,CASSQERWSGGYNEQFF
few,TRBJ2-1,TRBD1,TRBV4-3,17,TGCGCCAGCAGCCAAGACCAACAGGGGGGCCCCTACAATGAGCAGTTCTTC,CASSQDQQGGPYNEQFF
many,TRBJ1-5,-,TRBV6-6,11,TGTGCCAGCAGCCGGGGACAGCCCCAGCATTTT,CASSRGQPQHF
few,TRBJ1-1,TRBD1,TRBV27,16,TGTGCCAGCAGTTTATCGCCGGGACAGGGGAACACTGAAGCTTTCTTT,CASSLSPGQGNTEAFF